This is a list of T cell receptor beta chains from one sample in a study of blood T cell repertoires in COVID-19. Assay used: immunoSEQ multiplex PCR; TCRdb lists only in-frame clones, some missing. This sample has more than 75,000 clones, with 84% found just once. Sequenced: peripheral blood. Every receptor here comes from a man between 60 and 70 years old with acute or convalescent COVID-19. Both conserved end residues are part of each CDR3. Fields, in order: clone size, V gene, CDR3 protein. Rows give clone size only sometimes, using once, few, many, or a class for an expanded clone.

clone_size: .; v_call: TRBV6-5; cdr3_aa: CASSYQAEQFF
clone_size: .; v_call: TRBV5-3; cdr3_aa: CARSLVGSYNSPLHF
clone_size: .; v_call: TRBV7-2; cdr3_aa: CASSSQGYGYTF
clone_size: .; v_call: TRBV5-1; cdr3_aa: CASSLGAGTITDTQYF
clone_size: .; v_call: TRBV4-2; cdr3_aa: CASSHYSNQPQHF
clone_size: few; v_call: TRBV9; cdr3_aa: CASSASGTGRNEKLFF
clone_size: .; v_call: TRBV2; cdr3_aa: CASGNRDRGLNSPLHF
clone_size: .; v_call: TRBV7-9; cdr3_aa: CASTIDSTNSPLHF
clone_size: few; v_call: TRBV28; cdr3_aa: CAAVLGGSSSGELFF
clone_size: .; v_call: TRBV7-2; cdr3_aa: CASRGQANPIPTNTEAFF
clone_size: few; v_call: TRBV7-3; cdr3_aa: CASSRTGSNYGYTF
clone_size: .; v_call: TRBV6-5; cdr3_aa: CASRLGRENTEAFF
clone_size: .; v_call: TRBV28; cdr3_aa: CASSRTGGYEQYF
clone_size: .; v_call: TRBV4-1; cdr3_aa: CASSHPGQGSTGELFF
clone_size: .; v_call: TRBV19; cdr3_aa: CASSSTGTGMYEQYF
clone_size: .; v_call: TRBV2; cdr3_aa: CASLAVGTSNEKLFF
clone_size: .; v_call: TRBV7-9; cdr3_aa: CASTKITGDYGYTF
clone_size: once; v_call: TRBV7-9; cdr3_aa: CASSSGQVFWSRTDTQYF
clone_size: .; v_call: TRBV5-4; cdr3_aa: CASSLGRGANYGYTF
clone_size: .; v_call: TRBV28; cdr3_aa: CASSLASGATGELFF
clone_size: few; v_call: TRBV9; cdr3_aa: CASSVLAGGSNEQFF
clone_size: .; v_call: TRBV9; cdr3_aa: CASSGRSGLGNTIYF
clone_size: .; v_call: TRBV11-2; cdr3_aa: CASSLSEERPNAEAFF
clone_size: .; v_call: TRBV7-6; cdr3_aa: CASSFGQAGDEQFF
clone_size: .; v_call: TRBV2; cdr3_aa: CASNRDLLAKNIQYF
clone_size: .; v_call: TRBV6-5; cdr3_aa: CASSYSGNSGANVLTF
clone_size: .; v_call: TRBV7-2; cdr3_aa: CASSLAQGSADTQYF
clone_size: .; v_call: TRBV4-1; cdr3_aa: CASSQKGTEDQPQHF
clone_size: .; v_call: TRBV5-1; cdr3_aa: CASSTRLAGGQETQYF
clone_size: .; v_call: TRBV10-3; cdr3_aa: CAISATVALYEQYF
clone_size: once; v_call: TRBV7-2; cdr3_aa: CASSRQGPTEAFF
clone_size: .; v_call: TRBV18; cdr3_aa: CASSPPGKQETQYF
clone_size: .; v_call: TRBV5-6; cdr3_aa: CASSLAVSSGVGNIQYF
clone_size: .; v_call: TRBV28; cdr3_aa: CASRGTGNTEAFF
clone_size: .; v_call: TRBV6-5; cdr3_aa: CASSLDYYGYTF
clone_size: once; v_call: TRBV27; cdr3_aa: CASSLAPRAGEQYF
clone_size: .; v_call: TRBV5-4; cdr3_aa: CASSLDSASYNEQFF